This T cell receptor beta chain originates from a study of response to subunit inactivated influenza vaccine. Study-level results: The authors proposed limited new T cell recruitment per seasonal influenza vaccination.

To note about this clonotype: Its antigen is undetermined.

One entry per CDR3 protein, called by TCRdb with MiXCR from the RT-PCR reads. The sample records around 650,000 distinct CDR3 sequences, 15% to 19% being singletons. This receptor was taken from a man in his fifties who received an inactivated influenza vaccine. The sample was PBMCs from blood, taken approximately 12 days after vaccination.

The CDR3 DNA reads TGCGCCAGCAGCCAAGAGGCAGGGCAAAGTCGGAGCTACACCTTC. This encodes CASSQEAGQSRSYTF. J is TRBJ1-2 and V is TRBV4-1, with D possibly matching TRBD1 (5 bases). This CDR3 is built from 15 residues. Trimming stripped 0 bases from V and 9 bases from J, with 17 bases between. Germline V CDR1 and CDR2: MGHRA, YSYEKL.